This TCR beta chain was retrieved from a study of cytotoxic CD8 clonotypes in ibrutinib-treated CLL. This clone came up a few times. Here immunoSEQ multiplex PCR was the method, and the copy in TCRdb shows in-frame clones only, minus some. Counted here are some 35,000 clones, roughly two thirds occurring once; the ten biggest clones make up 25% to 35%. This clonotype originated in a human donor with chronic lymphocytic leukemia. The material sequenced was PBMCs, taken before ibrutinib treatment.

The CDR3 DNA is TGTGCCAGCCCGGACACAGCATACGAGCAGTACTTC. It is translated as CASPDTAYEQYF. V usage is TRBV28 and J usage is TRBJ2-7; D is perhaps TRBD1 (5 bases). From germline, CDR1 is MDHEN and CDR2 SYDVKM. This CDR3 is 12 amino acids long. V lost 8 bases and J lost 4, with 12 bases in between.